The 10 T cell receptor beta chains below come from one sample, sequenced in a study of cytomegalovirus exposure and HLA in healthy donors (dated by TCRdb to the late 2010s). The library was made by the immunoSEQ multiplex PCR assay. The multiplex PCR relied on a mix of 60 forward primers for TCR Vbeta segments and 13 reverse primers for TCR Jbeta segments. This immuneACCESS table, as held by TCRdb, lists in-frame sequences with V and J called but not all clones. Of the missing ones, under half trace to an unresolved V gene in checked studies; the others have no known cause. In this sample the table shows some 170,000 clones, around 77% of which occur a single time. The leading ten clones occupy over 1.1% of the sample. The source material was PBMCs. The receptors come from a man in his 60s in good health and CMV-seronegative.

The chain employs TRBV11-2 and TRBJ2-1; 9 nucleotides agree with TRBD2. The V gene end was trimmed by 0 bases and the J gene end by 5 bases; junction bases not matched to a gene: 5. The CDR3 is 16 residues long. Germline-derived CDR1 and CDR2 are SGHAT and FQNNGV. CDR3 amino acids: CASSLDRIAGDNEQFF. DNA for the CDR3: TGTGCCAGCAGCTTAGATCGGATAGCGGGGGACAATGAGCAGTTCTTC.

The CDR3 sequence: CASSLSEVVSPLHF. The CDR3 coding sequence is TGTGCCAGCAGTTTATCGGAGGTCGTTTCACCCCTCCACTTT. This chain joins TRBV27 and TRBJ1-6; D gene ambiguous. Germline V lookup: CDR1 MNHEY, CDR2 SMNVEV (reference sequence). This CDR3 region has 14 residues. V gave up 0 bases and J gave up 9 bases, with 9 bases separating them.

V usage is TRBV28 and J usage is TRBJ1-6; possibly TRBD1 for D (6 bases). CDR1 is MDHEN, CDR2 SYDVKM, per germline. This CDR3 region has 15 residues. V lost 2 bases, J lost 3 bases, and 8 bases lay in between. As DNA, the CDR3 is TGTGCCAGCAGTTTAGAAGGGGGCTATAATTCACCCCTCCACTTT. It encodes CASSLEGGYNSPLHF. Looking up the rest from reference TRBV28 and TRBJ1-6 gives the full variable domain: DVKVTQSSRYLVKRTGEKVFLECVQDMDHENMFWYRQDPGLGLRLIYFSYDVKMKEKGDIPEGYSVSREKKERFSLILESASTNQTSMYLCASSLEGGYNSPLHFGNGTRLTVT.

The CDR3 here is CASARWTEAFF. The CDR3 nucleotides read TGTGCCAGCGCCCGGTGGACTGAAGCTTTCTTT. The rearrangement links TRBV18 to TRBJ1-1, with D unresolved. V was pared by 8 bases and J by 5 bases, with 9 bases between. The CDR3 extends over 11 amino acids. Germline V gene sequence: CDR1 KGHSH, CDR2 LQKENI.

The CDR3, as DNA: TGTGCCTGGACAGGGTTCAACGCTGAAGCTTTCTTT. It encodes CAWTGFNAEAFF. This rearrangement joins TRBV30 to TRBJ1-1; D possibly corresponds to TRBD1 (5 bases). From germline, CDR1 is GTSNPN and CDR2 SVGIG (reference sequence). V lost 4 bases and J lost 6, with 12 bases in between. This CDR3 has 12 residues.

This chain connects TRBV7-2 to TRBJ2-5, with 9 nucleotides matching TRBD2. The J segment lost 2 bases and the V segment lost 1 base, leaving 2 bases of the junction unmatched. Germline values: CDR1 SGHTA, CDR2 FQGNSA. This CDR3 has 15 amino acids. CDR3 sequence (DNA): TGTGCCAGCAGCTTAGGAGCGGGGGGTCAAGAGACCCAGTACTTC. It codes for CASSLGAGGQETQYF.

This sequence joins TRBV19 and TRBJ1-6; D is perhaps TRBD1 (5 bases). Germline V gives CDR1 LNHDA, CDR2 SQIVND (reference sequence). The CDR3 loop spans 17 amino acids. V was cut by 2 bases and J by 8 bases, with 19 bases left in between. The CDR3 bases are TGTGCCAGTAGTATACGGCAGGGAGGGCAAATGGATTCACCCCTCCACTTT. This codes for CASSIRQGGQMDSPLHF.

J is TRBJ2-1 and V is TRBV6-5; D ambiguous. V was clipped by 2 bases and J by 0 bases, with 5 bases between them. CDR3 length equals 14 residues. Germline V gene data show CDR1 as MNHEY and CDR2 as SVGAGI. CDR3 region: CASSYLSSYNEQFF. The DNA of the CDR3 is TGTGCCAGCAGTTACCTGAGCTCCTACAATGAGCAGTTCTTC.

The genes are TRBV5-1 and TRBJ2-3, with D perhaps matching TRBD2 (5 bases). From germline, CDR1 is SGHRS and CDR2 YFSETQ. V lost 1 base and J 2 bases, leaving 11 bases between the germline ends. This CDR3 has 15 residues. The CDR3, as DNA: TGCGCCAGCAGCTTGAGCGGCAGACTCACAGATACGCAGTATTTT. This encodes CASSLSGRLTDTQYF.

The V and J genes are TRBV10-3 and TRBJ1-6, with D perhaps TRBD1 (5 bases). Looked up from germline, CDR1 is ENHRY and CDR2 is SYGVKD. This CDR3 is built from 15 residues. V lost 3 bases to trimming and J lost 8 bases, with 14 bases between them. The CDR3 DNA follows: TGTGCCATCAGTGACCGGGACGGGGGACATTCACCCCTCCACTTT. It is translated as CAISDRDGGHSPLHF.